The sample holds a few counts of the clone carrying this T cell receptor beta chain. Its matching antigen is unknown. The CDR3 runs to 13 residues. Germline-derived CDR1 and CDR2 are SGHVS and FNYEAQ. Trimming pared 0 bases from V and 5 bases from J, leaving 8 bases between. TCRdb reprocessed the reads with MiXCR, giving one entry per CDR3 protein. The sample yields roughly 160,000 distinct CDR3 sequences, about 20% seen once. The data derive from a study of T cell repertoires in cytomegalovirus infection. The wider study: HLA-B-restricted CMV epitopes that are well studied were used alongside recently identified HLA-C-restricted ones. From public TCR beta signatures came an indication of both CMV infection and matching HLA type.

Notes on the study in general: The study found HLA-C-restricted CMV-specific TCR beta clonotypes dominating the ex vivo response.

V gene TRBV7-6 combines with J gene TRBJ2-7; a weak D match, TRBD2 (5 bases). This TCR came from a human donor in good health (CMV status not recorded). Some clones in this sample may be carry-over from other donors' samples. The starting material was CD8+ T cells from cultured PBMCs, obtained from culture after CMV antigen stimulation. CDR3 loop: CASSLARAHEQYF. The CDR3 nucleotides are TGTGCCAGCAGCTTAGCGCGGGCCCACGAGCAGTACTTC. The whole variable domain, filled in from reference TRBV7-6 and TRBJ2-7, reads GAGVSQSPRYKVTKRGQDVALRCDPISGHVSLYWYRQALGQGPEFLTYFNYEAQQDKSGLPNDRFSAERPEGSISTLTIQRTEQRDSAMYRCASSLARAHEQYFGPGTRLTVT.